This record looks at one T cell receptor (beta chain) sequence and its context. The entry originates in a study of T cell repertoires in cytomegalovirus infection. TCRdb recomputed calls from the reads with MiXCR, one row per CDR3 protein. The sample has 76,000 or so distinct CDR3 sequences, less than 4.5% seen once. Germline V gene sequence: CDR1 LNHNV, CDR2 YYDKDF (reference sequence). V was clipped by 0 bases and J by 7 bases, with 16 bases between them. The CDR3 is made up of 16 amino acids. This receptor was identified in a human donor in good health (CMV status not recorded). Some clones in this sample may be carry-over from other donors' samples. The chain employs TRBV15 and TRBJ2-1; a weak D match, TRBD1 (5 bases). Material: PBMCs. The CDR3, as DNA: TGTGCCACCAGCAGAGAAGGTGGGGTTAGGGGTAATGAGCAGTTCTTC. Protein product: CATSREGGVRGNEQFF. The entire variable domain, with the rest obtained from reference TRBV15 and TRBJ2-1, is as follows: DAMVIQNPRYQVTQFGKPVTLSCSQTLNHNVMYWYQQKSSQAPKLLFHYYDKDFNNEADTPDNFQSRRPNTSFCFLDIRSPGLGDTAMYLCATSREGGVRGNEQFFGPGTRLTVL.